This T cell receptor (beta chain) emerged from a study of cytomegalovirus exposure and HLA in healthy donors. Looking at the study overall: A later analysis reported the same platform for the 110 or so validation repertoires and the roughly 700 first-cohort repertoires.

Regarding this clone: The antigen remains undetermined.

A 120-subject validation cohort, separate from the approximately 670-subject first cohort, supplied the donors. The V gene lost 0 bases and the J gene lost 8 bases, with 10 bases spanning the gap. CDR3 length: 13 amino acids. Germline CDR1 LNHNV, CDR2 YYDKDF (reference sequence). Study outcomes and limitations: The classifier reportedly diagnosed cytomegalovirus status with high sensitivity and specificity.

Clones were read by immunoSEQ multiplex PCR, and TCRdb kept only the in-frame ones, dropping some. The data show roughly 330,000 clones, with 87% seen just once and approximately 1% held by the top ten. The rearrangement links TRBV15 to TRBJ1-2; D unclear. Sequenced sample: PBMCs. This clonotype was sampled from a woman aged 30 to 39 in good health and CMV-seropositive. Written as DNA, the CDR3 is TGTGCCACCAGCAGAGATCAGGCGGGAGGCTACACCTTC. Translating it yields CATSRDQAGGYTF.